This T cell receptor beta chain was documented in a study of T cell responses to AZD1222 COVID-19 vaccine (TCRdb year 2021). Concerning the study at large: A total of around 240 trial participants underwent TCR sequencing, of whom approximately 210 received two doses of AZD1222 and about 26 received two doses of the MenACWY control vaccine. Trial participants were enrolled by age into subgroups of 18-55, 56-69 and 70-plus years, and approximately 150, 30 and 60 TCR-sequenced participants, respectively, were included in these subgroups. Paper-wide results and their limitations: Because no day 14 peak-response samples were available, repertoires were characterized only after the peak T cell response. Reportedly, almost half of the unique spike-specific TCRs recognized epitopes lying outside the regions that are mutated in the B.1.351 and B.1.1.7 variants. CD4 TCRs associated with the vaccine covered the entire spike protein, and the dominant responses were in regions 160-218 and 743-854. After two AZD1222 doses, both the breadth and the depth of spike-specific TCRs were significantly higher than at day 0 and than in MenACWY recipients. In the small 56-69-year group, the increase in depth fell short of significance, most likely because of low power. Only six or seven AZD1222 recipients were SARS-CoV-2 seropositive at baseline, limiting conclusions about previously exposed vaccinees. Most participants were white British and females outnumbered males, and the authors suggested that clonal diversity may have been underestimated.

The CDR3 regions of human TCRbeta chains were analyzed by immunosequencing. The original methods were these. Repertoire TCRs were checked for matches against a reference library of SARS-CoV-2-specific TCRs that had been generated using the MIRA antigen-specificity platform. Breadth was defined as the fraction of unique TCRs that were SARS-CoV-2-associated. Depth was defined as the fraction of total T cells that were SARS-CoV-2-associated. Using the MIRA data, each spike-specific TCR was assigned both to the spike region to which the TCR was reactive and to a CD4 or CD8 class. Log10-transformed breadth and depth values were compared by one-way ANOVA with Sidak's multiple comparisons tests. Not all clones reach the TCRdb copy of this immuneACCESS table, which keeps in-frame sequences only. Checked studies attribute under half of the gap to unresolved V genes and leave the rest unexplained. The V and J calls and clone size were taken over from that table, and D and trimming were inferred from the DNA. The sample table holds 80,000 to 100,000 clones, of which 80% to 90% were seen once. The ten largest clones represent about 3.5% of the sample.

As for this clone: Its antigen remains unidentified. There are no base qualities to consult, and no much larger clone falls within one base.

The time point label here, explained by the study, means: about 28 days (+/-7) after the second vaccine dose. AZD1222 recipients with second doses at about 4 weeks or about 12 weeks were pooled, because spike-specific TCR depth and breadth did not differ between schedules. Vaccinee samples came from UK trials COV001 and COV002, including a single-blind randomized controlled phase 2/3 trial of AZD1222 (ChAdOx1 nCoV-19) in healthy adults. Trial participant PBMC samples were collected at day 0 and day 28 after the second dose for TCRbeta chain sequencing. Measured from the cysteine to the phenylalanine, the CDR3 is 13 residues long. Only the CDR3 region is kept as DNA, spanning 39 bases read in frame from base 1. CDR1 and CDR2, looked up from the germline V gene, are SGDLS and YYNGEE. The junction carries 9 bases between V and J, which are trimmed by 0 bases and 5 bases respectively.

The sequences come from peripheral blood, collected 28 days after the second AZD1222 dose. Recombination joined TRBV9 with TRBJ2-7; the D gene assignment is ambiguous. The source is an adult who received the AZD1222 COVID-19 vaccine. The sequenced DNA is TGTGCCAGCAGCGTAGGTCTCCAGGACGAGCAGTACTTC. It specifies CASSVGLQDEQYF.